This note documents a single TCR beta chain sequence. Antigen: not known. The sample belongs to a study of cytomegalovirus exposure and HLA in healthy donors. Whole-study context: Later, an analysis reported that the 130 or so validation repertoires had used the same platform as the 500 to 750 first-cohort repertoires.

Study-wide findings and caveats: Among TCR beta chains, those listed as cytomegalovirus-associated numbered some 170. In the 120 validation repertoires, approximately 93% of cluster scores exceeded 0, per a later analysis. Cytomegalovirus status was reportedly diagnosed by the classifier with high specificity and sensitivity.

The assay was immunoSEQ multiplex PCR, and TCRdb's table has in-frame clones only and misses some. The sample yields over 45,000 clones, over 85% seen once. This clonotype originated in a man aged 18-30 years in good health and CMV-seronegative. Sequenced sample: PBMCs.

CDR3 loop: CASSLGRGRAFNEQFF. The CDR3 nucleotides are TGCGCCAGCAGCTTGGGACGCGGGAGGGCCTTCAATGAGCAGTTCTTC. The V call is TRBV5-1, the J call TRBJ2-1, with TRBD2 identical over 9 bases. The CDR3 totals 16 residues. Germline CDR1 SGHRS, CDR2 YFSETQ. Trimming at V came to 0 bases and at J to 6 bases, leaving 7 bases not matched to a gene.